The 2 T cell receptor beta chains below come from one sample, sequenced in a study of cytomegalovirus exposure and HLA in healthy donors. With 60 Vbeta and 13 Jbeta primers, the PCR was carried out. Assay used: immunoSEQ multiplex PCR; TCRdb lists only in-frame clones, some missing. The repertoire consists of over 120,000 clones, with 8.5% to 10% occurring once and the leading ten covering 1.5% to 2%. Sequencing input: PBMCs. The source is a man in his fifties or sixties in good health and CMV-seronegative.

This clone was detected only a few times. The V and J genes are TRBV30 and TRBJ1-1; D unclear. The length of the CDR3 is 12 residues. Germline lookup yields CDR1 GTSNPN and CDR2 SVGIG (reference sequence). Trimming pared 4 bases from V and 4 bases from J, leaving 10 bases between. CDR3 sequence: CAWTMGSTEAFF. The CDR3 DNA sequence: TGTGCCTGGACCATGGGGAGCACTGAAGCTTTCTTT.

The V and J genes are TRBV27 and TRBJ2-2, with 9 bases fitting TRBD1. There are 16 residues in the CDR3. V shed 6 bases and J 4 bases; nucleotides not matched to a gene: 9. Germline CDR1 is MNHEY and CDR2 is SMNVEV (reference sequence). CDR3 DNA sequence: TGTGCCAGCAGCCGCCTAACAGGGGGCGGCACCGGGGAGCTGTTTTTT. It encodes CASSRLTGGGTGELFF.